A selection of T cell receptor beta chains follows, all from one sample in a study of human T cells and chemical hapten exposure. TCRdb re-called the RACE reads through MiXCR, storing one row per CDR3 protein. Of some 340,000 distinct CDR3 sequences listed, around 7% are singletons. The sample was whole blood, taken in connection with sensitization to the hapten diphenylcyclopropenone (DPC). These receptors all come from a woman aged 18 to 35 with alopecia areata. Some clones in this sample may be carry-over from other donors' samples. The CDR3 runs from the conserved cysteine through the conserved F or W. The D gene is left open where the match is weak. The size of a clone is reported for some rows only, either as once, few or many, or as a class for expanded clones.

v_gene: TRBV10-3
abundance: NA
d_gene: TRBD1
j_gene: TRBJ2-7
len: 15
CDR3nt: TGTGCCATCAGTGAGTTGAGACAGGGAACCGGCGAGCAGTACTTC
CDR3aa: CAISELRQGTGEQYF

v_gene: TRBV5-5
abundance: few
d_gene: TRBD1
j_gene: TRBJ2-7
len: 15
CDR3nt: TGTGCCAGCAGCACTGGACAGGGGTTTGCCTACGAGCAGTACTTC
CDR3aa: CASSTGQGFAYEQYF

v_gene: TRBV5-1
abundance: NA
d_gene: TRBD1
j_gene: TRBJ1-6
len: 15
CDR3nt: TGCGCCAGCAGCTTGCGCGACAGGGGCAGCTCACCCCTCCACTTT
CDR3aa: CASSLRDRGSSPLHF

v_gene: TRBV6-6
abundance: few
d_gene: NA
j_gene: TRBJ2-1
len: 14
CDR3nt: TGTGCCAGCAGATCATCACGGGGAGACAATGAGCAGTTCTTC
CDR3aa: CASRSSRGDNEQFF

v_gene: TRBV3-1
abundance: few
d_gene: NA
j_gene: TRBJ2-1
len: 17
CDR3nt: TGTGCCAGCAGCCAAGCCGACTGGGGGGTCCCTCTAGATGAGCAGTTCTTC
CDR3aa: CASSQADWGVPLDEQFF

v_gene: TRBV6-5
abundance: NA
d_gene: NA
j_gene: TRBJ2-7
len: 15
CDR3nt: TGTGCCAGCAGTTACTCGACAGGAACGAATCTGGAGCAGTACTTC
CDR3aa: CASSYSTGTNLEQYF

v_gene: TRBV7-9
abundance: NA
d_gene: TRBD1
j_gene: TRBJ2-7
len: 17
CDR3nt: TGTGCCAGCAGCTTAGCGTTCGTTCGGGACAGGGGCTACGAGCAGTACTTC
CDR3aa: CASSLAFVRDRGYEQYF

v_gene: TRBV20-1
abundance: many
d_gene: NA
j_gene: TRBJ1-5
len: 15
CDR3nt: TGCAGTGCTAGAGATGGGATGGGGGGGAGTCAGCCCCAGCATTTT
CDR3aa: CSARDGMGGSQPQHF

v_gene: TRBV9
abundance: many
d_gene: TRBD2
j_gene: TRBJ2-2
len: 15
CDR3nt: TGTGCCAGCAGCGTTAGCGGGGTCAACACCGGGGAGCTGTTTTTT
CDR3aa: CASSVSGVNTGELFF

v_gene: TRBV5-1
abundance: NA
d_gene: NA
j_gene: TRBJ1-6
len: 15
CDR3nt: TGCGCCAGCAGCTTGGTTGATCCCTCAGATTCACCCCTCCACTTT
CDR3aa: CASSLVDPSDSPLHF

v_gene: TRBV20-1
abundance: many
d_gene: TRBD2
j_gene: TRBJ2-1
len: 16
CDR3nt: TGCAGTGCTAGAGACCCCGGGACTAGCGGGGGCTATGAGCAGTTCTTC
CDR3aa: CSARDPGTSGGYEQFF

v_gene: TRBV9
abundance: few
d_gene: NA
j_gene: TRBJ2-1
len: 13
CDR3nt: TGTGCCAGCAGCGTTCTAACAGGGAGTGAGCAGTTCTTC
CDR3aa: CASSVLTGSEQFF

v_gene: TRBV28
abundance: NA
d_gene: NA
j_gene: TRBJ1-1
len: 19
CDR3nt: TGTGCCAGCACCGGTGTAGGTACGGACACCCCTTTATCGAACACTGAAGCTTTCTTT
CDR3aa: CASTGVGTDTPLSNTEAFF

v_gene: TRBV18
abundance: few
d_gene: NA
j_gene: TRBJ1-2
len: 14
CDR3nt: TGTGCCAGCTCACCACAACAGGGTCGGGATGGCTACACCTTC
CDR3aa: CASSPQQGRDGYTF

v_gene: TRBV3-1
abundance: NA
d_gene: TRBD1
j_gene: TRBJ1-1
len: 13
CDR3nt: TGTGCCATAATACAGGGGGACGATTTTGAAGCTTTCTTT
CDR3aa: CAIIQGDDFEAFF

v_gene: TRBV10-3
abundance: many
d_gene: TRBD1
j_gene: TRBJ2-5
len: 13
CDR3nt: TGTGCCATCAGTGGGGACAGGGAAGAGACCCAGTACTTC
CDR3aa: CAISGDREETQYF

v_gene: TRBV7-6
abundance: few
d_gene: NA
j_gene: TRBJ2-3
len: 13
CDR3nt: TGTGCCAGTACAGGAGTAGAGACAGATACGCAGTATTTT
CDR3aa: CASTGVETDTQYF

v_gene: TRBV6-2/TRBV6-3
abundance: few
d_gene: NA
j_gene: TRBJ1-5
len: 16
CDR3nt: TGTGCCAGCAGTTACCCGCGGGGGTTTCGCAATCAGCCCCAGCATTTT
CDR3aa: CASSYPRGFRNQPQHF

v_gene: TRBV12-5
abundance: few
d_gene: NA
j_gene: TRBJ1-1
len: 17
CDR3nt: TGTGCTAGTGGTTTGGCGGATTGGGGGGACATGAACACTGAAGCTTTCTTT
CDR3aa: CASGLADWGDMNTEAFF

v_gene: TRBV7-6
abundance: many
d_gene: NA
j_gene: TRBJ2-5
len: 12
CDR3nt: TGTGCCAGCAGCTTCGGACGGGAGACCCAGTACTTC
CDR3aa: CASSFGRETQYF

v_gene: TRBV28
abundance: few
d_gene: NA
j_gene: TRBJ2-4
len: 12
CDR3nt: TGTGCCAGCAGTTCCCGACGCGGGGACGCCGACTTC
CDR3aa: CASSSRRGDADF

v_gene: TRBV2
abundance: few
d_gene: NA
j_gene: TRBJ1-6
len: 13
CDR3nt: TGTGCCAGCGGGGACGGGACTGGGAAGGCCCTCCACTTT
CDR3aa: CASGDGTGKALHF

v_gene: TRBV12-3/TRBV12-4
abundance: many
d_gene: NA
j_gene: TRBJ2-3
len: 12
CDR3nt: TGTGCCAGCAGCGAGGACGGGAATACGCAGTATTTT
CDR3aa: CASSEDGNTQYF

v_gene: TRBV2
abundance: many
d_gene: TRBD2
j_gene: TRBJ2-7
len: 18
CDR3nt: TGTGCCAACCACCCGGGACTAGCGGGGGGCGATGCTCATTACGAGCAGTACTTC
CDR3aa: CANHPGLAGGDAHYEQYF

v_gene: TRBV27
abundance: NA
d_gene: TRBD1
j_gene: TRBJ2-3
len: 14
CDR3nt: TGTGCCAGCTTCCGGGACAGGGCCTCAGATACGCAGTATTTT
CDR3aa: CASFRDRASDTQYF

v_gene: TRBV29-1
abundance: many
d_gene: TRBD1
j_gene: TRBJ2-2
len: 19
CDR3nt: TGCAGCGTTGAAGGGACAGGGGCGGCCGGTGGGCGGAACACCGGGGAGCTGTTTTTT
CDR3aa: CSVEGTGAAGGRNTGELFF

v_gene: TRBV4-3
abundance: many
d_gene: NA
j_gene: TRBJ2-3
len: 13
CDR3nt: TGCGCCAGCAGCCAAGATCGCCCAGATACGCAGTATTTT
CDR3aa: CASSQDRPDTQYF

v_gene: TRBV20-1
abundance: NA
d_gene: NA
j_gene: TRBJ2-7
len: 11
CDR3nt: TGCAGTGCTAGGGGCACCTACGAGCAGTACTTC
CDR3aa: CSARGTYEQYF

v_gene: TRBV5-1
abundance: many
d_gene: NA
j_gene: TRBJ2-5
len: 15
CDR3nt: TGCGCCAGCAGCCTTGGCGAGGGGCGTCTCGAGACCCAGTACTTC
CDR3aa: CASSLGEGRLETQYF

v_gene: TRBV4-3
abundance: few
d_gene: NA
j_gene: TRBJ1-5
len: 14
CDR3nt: TGCGCCAGCAGCCAGGGACCTATGTATCAGCCCCAGCATTTT
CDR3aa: CASSQGPMYQPQHF

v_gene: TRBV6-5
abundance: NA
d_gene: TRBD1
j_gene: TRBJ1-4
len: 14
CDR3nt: TGTGCCAGCAGGGGGACAGGGGCTAATGAAAAACTGTTTTTT
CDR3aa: CASRGTGANEKLFF

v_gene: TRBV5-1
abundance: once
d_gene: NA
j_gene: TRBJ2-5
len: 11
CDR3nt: TGCGCCAGCGGCTATCAAGAGACCCAGTACTTC
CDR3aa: CASGYQETQYF

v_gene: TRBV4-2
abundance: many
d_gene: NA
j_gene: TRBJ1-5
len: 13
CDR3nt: TGTGCCAGCAGCCAAGAGGGCAATCCGCCCCAGCATTTT
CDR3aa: CASSQEGNPPQHF

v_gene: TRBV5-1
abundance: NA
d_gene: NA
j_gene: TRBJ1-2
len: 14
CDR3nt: TGCGCCAGCAGCTTGCCGGTCGAGGGCCATGGCTACACCTTC
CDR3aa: CASSLPVEGHGYTF

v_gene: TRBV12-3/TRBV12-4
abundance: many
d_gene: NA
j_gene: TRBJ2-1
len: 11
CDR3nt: TGTGCCAGCTGCAGGGACCATGAGCAGTTCTTC
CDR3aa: CASCRDHEQFF

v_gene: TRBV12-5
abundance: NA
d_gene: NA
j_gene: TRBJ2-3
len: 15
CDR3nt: TGTGCTAGTGGTTTGCCATGGGACGGAACAGATACGCAGTATTTT
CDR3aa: CASGLPWDGTDTQYF

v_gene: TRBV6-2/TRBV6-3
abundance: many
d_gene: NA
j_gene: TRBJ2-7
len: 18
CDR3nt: TGTGCCAGCAGTCCGCCGCTTAAATGGTCAGGCCGATCCTACGAGCAGTACTTC
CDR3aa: CASSPPLKWSGRSYEQYF

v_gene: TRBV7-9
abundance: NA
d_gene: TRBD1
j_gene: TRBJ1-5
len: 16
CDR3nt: TGTGCCAGCAGCTTAGGGACAGGAAGACAGGCTCAGCCCCAGCATTTT
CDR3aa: CASSLGTGRQAQPQHF

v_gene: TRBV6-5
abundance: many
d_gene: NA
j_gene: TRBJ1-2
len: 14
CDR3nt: TGTGCCAGCAACTCATACTCGGGGAACTATGGCTACACCTTC
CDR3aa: CASNSYSGNYGYTF

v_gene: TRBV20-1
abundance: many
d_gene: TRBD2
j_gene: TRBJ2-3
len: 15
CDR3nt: TGCAGTGCGTCTATTGGACTAGCGGGGGGAGATACGCAGTATTTT
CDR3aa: CSASIGLAGGDTQYF

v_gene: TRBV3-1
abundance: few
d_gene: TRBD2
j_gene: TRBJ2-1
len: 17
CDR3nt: TGTGCCAGCAGCCAAGAAACAGCGGGGGGAACTGACAATGAGCAGTTCTTC
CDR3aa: CASSQETAGGTDNEQFF

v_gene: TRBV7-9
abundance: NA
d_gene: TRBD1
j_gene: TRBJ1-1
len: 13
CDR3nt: TGTGCCAGCAGCTTCCCGGACAGGGGTGAAGCTTTCTTT
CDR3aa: CASSFPDRGEAFF

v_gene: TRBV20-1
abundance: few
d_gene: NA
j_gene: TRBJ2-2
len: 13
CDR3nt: TGCAGTGCTAGAGATCCGGTCACCGGGGAGCTGTTTTTT
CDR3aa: CSARDPVTGELFF

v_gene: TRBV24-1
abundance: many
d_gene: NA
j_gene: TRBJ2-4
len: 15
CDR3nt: TGTGCCACCCCGCACCGCTTTGAAACCAAAAACATTCAGTACTTC
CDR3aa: CATPHRFETKNIQYF

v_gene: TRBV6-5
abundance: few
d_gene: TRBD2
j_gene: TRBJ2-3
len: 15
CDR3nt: TGTGCCAGCAGTTACTCTGCGGGGGGCACAGATACGCAGTATTTT
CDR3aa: CASSYSAGGTDTQYF

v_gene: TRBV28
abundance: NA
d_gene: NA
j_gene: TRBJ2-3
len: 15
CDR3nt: TGTGCCAGCAGTGCGACCGGATTAGGATCAGATACGCAGTATTTT
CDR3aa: CASSATGLGSDTQYF

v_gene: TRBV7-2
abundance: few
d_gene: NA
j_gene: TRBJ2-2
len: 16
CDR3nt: TGTGCCAGCAGCGACGATCTGGGGGGCGTGGCCGGGGAGCTGTTTTTT
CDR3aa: CASSDDLGGVAGELFF

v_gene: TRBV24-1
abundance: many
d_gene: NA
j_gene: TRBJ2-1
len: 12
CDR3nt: TGTGCCACCCAGGGGCGTTACAATGAGCAGTTCTTC
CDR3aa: CATQGRYNEQFF